The clone carrying this T cell receptor beta chain was observed a single time. This sample is part of a study of T cell clones after liver transplantation. Study overall: Without induction therapy, subjects received standard immunosuppression until 12-24 months post-transplant.

This CDR3 has 16 amino acids. Trimming removed 3 bases from V and 1 base from J; junction bases left unmatched: 6. CDR1 SGHVS and CDR2 FQNEAQ come from the germline V gene. Only in-frame clones appear in the TCRdb table, and some are missing; sequencing was by immunoSEQ multiplex PCR. The table includes approximately 68,000 clones, about 80% detected once. V is TRBV7-8 and J is TRBJ2-1; 7 bases map to TRBD2. This sample comprised CD4+ T cells from blood, obtained before liver transplant. This receptor was taken from a human donor who received a liver transplant. The CDR3 here is CASSFPAGDSYNEQFF. The CDR3 DNA is TGTGCCAGCAGCTTCCCGGCGGGAGATTCCTACAATGAGCAGTTCTTC.